A single sample gave rise to the 30 T cell receptor beta chains below, sequenced in a study of regulatory T cells in long-lasting Graves disease. Documented time point: newly diagnosed GD, antithyroid drugs for less than 3 months. The authors made the TCR library using RNA they extracted from PBMCs. Arm-PCR of CDR3 regions and iRepertoire HTBI primers were the basis on which TCR beta libraries were built. MiXCR was run by TCRdb on the multiplex PCR reads, yielding one entry per CDR3 protein. This repertoire shows 450,000 to 600,000 distinct CDR3 sequences, roughly 14% found once; its top ten account for about 10%. Separately, the same data were catalogued under a study of T cells in Graves' hyperthyroidism and ophthalmopathy.

Source: peripheral blood mononuclear cells (PBMCs), taken at new diagnosis, from a patient treated with antithyroid drugs. These receptors came from a man younger than 40 with Graves disease.

This clonotype was recorded at least ten times. The chain combines TRBV6-1 with TRBJ2-2; TRBD2 aligns across 7 bases. The CDR3 has 16 amino acids. CDR1 and CDR2 from the germline V gene are MNHNS and SASEGT. Trimming took 2 bases from V and 0 from J; bases not matched to a gene: 3. CDR3 sequence (DNA): TGTGCCAGCAGTGAAAGGAGCGGGACGAACACCGGGGAGCTGTTTTTT. Amino acid sequence: CASSERSGTNTGELFF.

This clonotype showed up just a few times. This rearrangement joins TRBV9 to TRBJ1-3; possibly TRBD1 for D (5 bases). This CDR3 is built from 15 residues. In germline, CDR1 is SGDLS, CDR2 YYNGEE. The V end was cut by 3 bases, the J end by 4 bases, with 14 bases between. CDR3 protein: CASSAGPGLGNTIYF. The CDR3 DNA reads as TGTGCCAGCAGCGCGGGACCGGGACTGGGAAACACCATATATTTT.

This clonotype was picked up many times. The rearrangement links TRBV20-1 to TRBJ2-1; 8 bases are shared with TRBD1. V lost 0 bases and J lost 5; bases outside the gene matches: 6. This CDR3 region has 15 residues. CDR1 and CDR2 (germline): DFQATT, SNEGSKA (reference sequence). The CDR3 DNA is TGCAGTGCTAGAGATCCACAGGGGGTCGACAATGAGCAGTTCTTC. It encodes CSARDPQGVDNEQFF.

This clonotype was seen ten or more times. V gene TRBV29-1 combines with J gene TRBJ1-1; D is ambiguous. V was pared by 0 bases and J by 1 base, with 12 bases between. Germline lookup yields CDR1 SQVTM and CDR2 ANQGSEA. This CDR3 is built from 15 residues. CDR3 DNA sequence: TGCAGCGTTGAAGATCCCAAAGGTTGGAACACTGAAGCTTTCTTT. This sequence encodes CSVEDPKGWNTEAFF.

The rearrangement uses TRBV29-1 and TRBJ1-2; unclear D gene. The germline gives CDR1 SQVTM, CDR2 ANQGSEA. V lost 5 bases to trimming and J lost 3 bases, with 7 bases between them. The CDR3 totals 11 residues. The CDR3 DNA follows: TGCAGCGTTCCACTGGACTATGGCTACACCTTC. As protein: CSVPLDYGYTF.

In its sample, this clonotype was seen many times. The chain links TRBV20-1 to TRBJ2-2, with D perhaps TRBD1 (6 bases). Germline V lookup: CDR1 DFQATT, CDR2 SNEGSKA (reference sequence). This CDR3 has 14 amino acids. CDR3 sequence: CNETGGPNTGELFF. The CDR3 coding sequence is TGCAATGAGACAGGCGGACCGAACACCGGGGAGCTGTTTTTT.

This clonotype was counted between two and nine times. This chain uses TRBV9 with TRBJ2-1; TRBD2 agrees at 14 bases. V lost 4 bases, J lost 7 bases, and 7 bases stayed unmatched. CDR1 is SGDLS and CDR2 is YYNGEE in the germline V gene. The CDR3 length is 16 residues. This CDR3 reads CASSSRTSGRWNEQFF. CDR3 DNA sequence: TGTGCCAGCAGCTCCCGGACTAGCGGGAGGTGGAATGAGCAGTTCTTC.

Points on this clonotype: A much bigger clone sits one base away, suggesting this may be a read error. This CDR3 fails to terminate in the conserved phenylalanine or tryptophan, so it likely reflects a read error. V usage is TRBV27 and J usage is TRBJ2-3; D remains ambiguous. Trimming shortened V by 6 bases and J by 2 bases, and 15 bases separated the two germline ends. From germline, CDR1 is MNHEY and CDR2 SMNVEV (reference sequence). This CDR3 comprises 15 residues. CDR3 residues: CASSPAERTTDTQYS. CDR3 coding DNA: TGTGCCAGCAGCCCTGCGGAACGTACCACAGATACGCAGTATTCT.

Here the CDR3 DNA reads TGTGCCAGCAGCTTGGGCGGCGGGGCCTATAATTCACCCCTCCACTTT. Translating gives CASSLGGGAYNSPLHF. The chain combines TRBV5-4 with TRBJ1-6; D uncertain. The germline V gene has CDR1 SGHNT and CDR2 YYREEE (reference sequence). V was shortened by 0 bases and J by 2 bases, with 9 bases between the two germline ends. The CDR3 contains 16 residues.

The rearrangement uses TRBV2 and TRBJ2-5; 14 bases agree with TRBD2. V lost 6 bases and J lost 4; bases outside the gene matches: 7. Germline V CDR1 and CDR2: SNHLY, FYNNEI. This CDR3 comprises 16 residues. In DNA, the CDR3 is TGTGCCAGCAGCAGACTAGCGGGAGGGCCCGGAGAGACCCAGTACTTC. Its translation is CASSRLAGGPGETQYF. Drawing the rest from reference TRBV2 and TRBJ2-5, the complete variable domain is EPEVTQTPSHQVTQMGQEVILRCVPISNHLYFYWYRQILGQKVEFLVSFYNNEISEKSEIFDDQFSVERPDGSNFTLKIRSTKLEDSAMYFCASSRLAGGPGETQYFGPGTRLLVL.

This clonotype was seen only a few times. The CDR3 sequence is CASSPAGTEETQYF. Written as DNA, the CDR3 is TGTGCCAGCTCACCAGCCGGGACAGAAGAGACCCAGTACTTC. The chain carries TRBV18 and TRBJ2-5; 7 positions match TRBD1. The germline V gene has CDR1 KGHSH and CDR2 LQKENI. J was trimmed by 3 bases and V by 2 bases; bases with no gene match: 3. The CDR3 covers 14 residues.

This clonotype appeared a few times. V usage is TRBV27 and J usage is TRBJ1-4; D gene ambiguous. The V end lost 5 bases, the J end lost 2 bases, and 12 bases lay between the germline ends. Germline V gives CDR1 MNHEY, CDR2 SMNVEV (reference sequence). The CDR3 spans 15 residues. DNA for the CDR3: TGTGCCAGCAGTCCCATACCATCGACTAATGAAAAACTGTTTTTT. Translated: CASSPIPSTNEKLFF.

This clonotype was picked up many times. The chain links TRBV27 to TRBJ2-2, with D unresolved. V lost 7 bases and J lost 4, with 10 bases in between. CDR3 size: 13 residues. Germline V CDR1 and CDR2: MNHEY, SMNVEV (reference sequence). The CDR3 DNA reads TGTGCCAGCACCCCTATACGCACCGGGGAGCTGTTTTTT. This codes for CASTPIRTGELFF.

This clonotype occurred many times. The V call is TRBV2, the J call TRBJ1-4; D unresolved. The CDR3 contains 14 residues. In germline, CDR1 is SNHLY, CDR2 FYNNEI. Trimming took off 4 bases at V and 8 bases at J, with 14 bases between the two ends. The CDR3 DNA reads as TGTGCCAGCAGTGCTAGACTGATCGACGAAAAACTGTTTTTT. It yields the protein CASSARLIDEKLFF.

This sequence joins TRBV5-4 and TRBJ2-7; TRBD2 agrees at 7 bases. The V segment lost 3 bases and the J segment 2 bases; nucleotides outside the gene matches: 5. Germline V gives CDR1 SGHNT, CDR2 YYREEE (reference sequence). CDR3 size: 14 residues. CDR3 sequence: CASSSTLAAYEQYF. Written as DNA, the CDR3 is TGTGCCAGCAGCTCCACGCTAGCGGCCTACGAGCAGTACTTC.

This clonotype showed up many times. The chain combines TRBV6-5 with TRBJ2-7, with D hard to call. The CDR3 loop spans 13 amino acids. Germline V lookup: CDR1 MNHEY, CDR2 SVGAGI. Trimming stripped 2 bases from V and 4 bases from J, with 9 bases between. This chain's CDR3 is CASSYRLGYEQYF. CDR3 nucleotide sequence: TGTGCCAGCAGTTACAGGCTTGGATACGAGCAGTACTTC.

This clonotype was detected many times. The J gene is TRBJ1-2, the V gene TRBV20-1, with D unresolved. This CDR3 spans 13 amino acids. The germline V gene has CDR1 DFQATT and CDR2 SNEGSKA (reference sequence). V was cut by 5 bases and J by 4 bases, with 14 bases left in between. As DNA, the CDR3 is TGCAGTGCTTGGACGGTCAGAGCCTATGGCTACACCTTC. Protein product: CSAWTVRAYGYTF.

About this clonotype itself: Given a much more abundant clone one base away, this may be a read error. The rearrangement links TRBV11-2 to TRBJ2-3, with D perhaps matching TRBD2 (5 bases). The CDR3 spans 16 residues. The germline CDR1 and CDR2 sequences are SGHAT and FQNNGV. The CDR3 loop reads CAGSSAKASSTDTQYF. The CDR3 DNA sequence: TGTGCCGGCAGCTCGGCAAAGGCTAGCAGCACAGATACGCAGTATTTT. Drawing the rest from reference TRBV11-2 and TRBJ2-3, the complete variable domain is EAGVAQSPRYKIIEKRQSVAFWCNPISGHATLYWYQQILGQGPKLLIQFQNNGVVDDSQLPKDRFSAERLKGVDSTLKIQPAKLEDSAVYLCAGSSAKASSTDTQYFGPGTRLTVL.

The chain uses TRBV11-2 and TRBJ1-1; D gene ambiguous. The CDR3 spans 13 residues. Germline CDR1 is SGHAT and CDR2 is FQNNGV. The ends were cut back, 4 bases at V and 3 bases at J, with 9 bases in the middle. CDR3 sequence reads: CASSSGPYTEAFF. The CDR3 coding sequence is TGTGCCAGCAGCTCCGGACCGTACACTGAAGCTTTCTTT.

In this sample, this clonotype turned up many times. The chain combines TRBV27 with TRBJ2-1; D remains ambiguous. This CDR3 is 13 amino acids long. The V end lost 6 bases, the J end lost 12 bases, and 18 bases lay between the germline ends. CDR1 and CDR2 (germline): MNHEY, SMNVEV (reference sequence). This CDR3 reads CASRGTDRMGQFF. DNA for the CDR3: TGTGCCAGCAGGGGAACGGACCGAATGGGGCAGTTCTTC.

The chain links TRBV7-6 to TRBJ2-3; TRBD2 might be the D (6 bases). Looked up from germline, CDR1 is SGHVS and CDR2 is FNYEAQ. The CDR3 runs 15 residues. Trimming cost V 5 bases and J 2 bases, with 14 bases left between them. The CDR3 DNA follows: TGTGCCAGCAGCCAAAGGGGCGGGATCACAGATACGCAGTATTTT. Protein: CASSQRGGITDTQYF. The full variable domain, with the rest looked up from reference TRBV7-6 and TRBJ2-3, is GAGVSQSPRYKVTKRGQDVALRCDPISGHVSLYWYRQALGQGPEFLTYFNYEAQQDKSGLPNDRFSAERPEGSISTLTIQRTEQRDSAMYRCASSQRGGITDTQYFGPGTRLTVL.

Only one count was recorded for this clonotype. A far larger clone differs by one base, so this is likely a read error. The rearrangement links TRBV30 to TRBJ2-4; no firm D call. CDR1 GTSNPN and CDR2 SVGIG come from the germline V gene (reference sequence). The length of the CDR3 is 11 residues. CDR3 region: CAWSGSVEQLF. CDR3 nucleotides: TGTGCCTGGAGTGGTTCGGTTGAGCAGCTCTTC.

This clonotype appeared a few times. J is TRBJ1-4 and V is TRBV6-1, with 7 bases matching TRBD1. The ends lost 3 bases at V and 6 bases at J; junction bases unmatched: 7. The CDR3 runs to 15 residues. Germline V gives CDR1 MNHNS, CDR2 SASEGT. The DNA of the CDR3 is TGTGCCAGCAGTGACTACAGGGGAATAGATGAAAAACTGTTTTTT. This codes for CASSDYRGIDEKLFF.

This clonotype came up many times. V and J are TRBV7-9 and TRBJ1-1, with D perhaps TRBD1 (6 bases). The CDR3 spans 15 residues. Germline lookup yields CDR1 SEHNR and CDR2 FQNEAQ (reference sequence). V was cut by 3 bases and J by 0 bases, with 11 bases left in between. CDR3 sequence: CASSLGATMNTEAFF. CDR3 DNA: TGTGCCAGCAGCTTGGGGGCCACAATGAACACTGAAGCTTTCTTT.

This clonotype was picked up many times. The rearrangement links TRBV18 to TRBJ2-7, with D tentatively TRBD1 (5 bases). Germline V gene data show CDR1 as KGHSH and CDR2 as LQKENI. The CDR3 consists of 14 residues. Trimming pared 0 bases from V and 3 bases from J, leaving 9 bases between. The CDR3 loop reads CASSPPDRIYEQYF. Written as DNA, the CDR3 is TGTGCCAGCTCACCACCTGACAGAATCTACGAGCAGTACTTC.

This clonotype was seen only a few times. The J gene is TRBJ1-1, the V gene TRBV14; tentative D call: TRBD1 (6 bases). Germline CDR1 reads SGHDN; CDR2 reads FVKESK. The germline V and J ends were trimmed by 0 bases and 8 bases, with 10 bases remaining between them. This CDR3 region has 13 residues. CDR3 protein: CASSQDIRGEAFF. The CDR3 nucleotides are TGTGCCAGCAGCCAAGATATCAGGGGAGAAGCTTTCTTT.

This clonotype was counted many times. The rearrangement links TRBV6-1 to TRBJ2-5, with 10 positions matching TRBD2. V gave up 5 bases and J gave up 5 bases; unmatched junction bases: 14. The CDR3 contains 17 residues. From germline, CDR1 is MNHNS and CDR2 SASEGT. In DNA, the CDR3 is TGTGCCAGCAGTCCATCTACTAGCGGGATAAAGATGGAGACCCAGTACTTC. This translates into CASSPSTSGIKMETQYF.

This clonotype was detected ten times or more. The chain combines TRBV29-1 with TRBJ2-5, with D maybe TRBD2 (6 bases). V lost 3 bases and J 5 bases, leaving 13 bases between the germline ends. The CDR3 contains 13 residues. Germline V gene sequence: CDR1 SQVTM, CDR2 ANQGSEA. The CDR3 loop reads CSVERGPRETQYF. For the CDR3, the DNA is TGCAGCGTTGAGCGGGGTCCACGGGAGACCCAGTACTTC.

This chain connects TRBV19 to TRBJ1-2; D might be TRBD1 (5 bases). Trimming shortened V by 6 bases and J by 1 base, and 15 bases separated the two germline ends. The CDR3 has 15 amino acids. The germline V gene has CDR1 LNHDA and CDR2 SQIVND (reference sequence). As DNA, the CDR3 is TGTGCCAGTAGGAGGGACCTGCACGATAACTATGGCTACACCTTC. Amino acid sequence: CASRRDLHDNYGYTF.

The chain links TRBV20-1 to TRBJ2-7; maybe TRBD1 (8 bases). The CDR3 has 13 amino acids. The germline V gene encodes CDR1 DFQATT and CDR2 SNEGSKA (reference sequence). The V gene lost 5 bases and the J gene lost 6 bases, with 17 bases spanning the gap. This CDR3 is CSAGGQGGSEQYF. CDR3 coding DNA: TGCAGTGCTGGTGGACAGGGCGGGAGCGAGCAGTACTTC.